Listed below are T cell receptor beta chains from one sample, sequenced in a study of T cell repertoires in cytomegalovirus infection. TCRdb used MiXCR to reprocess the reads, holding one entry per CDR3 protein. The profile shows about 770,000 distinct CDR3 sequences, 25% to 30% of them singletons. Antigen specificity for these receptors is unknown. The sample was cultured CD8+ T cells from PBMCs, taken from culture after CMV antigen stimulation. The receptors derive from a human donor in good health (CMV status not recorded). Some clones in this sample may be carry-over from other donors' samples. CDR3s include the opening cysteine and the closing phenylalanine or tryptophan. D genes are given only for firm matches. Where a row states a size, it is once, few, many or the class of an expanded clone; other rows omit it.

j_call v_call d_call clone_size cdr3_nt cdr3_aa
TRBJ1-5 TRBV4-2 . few TGTGCCAGCAGCCAAGAGCAGGGGAGCGGCAATCAGCCCCAGCATTTT CASSQEQGSGNQPQHF
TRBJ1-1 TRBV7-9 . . TGTGCCAGCAGCCCACCTGGATTATTCACTGCAACCGAAGCTTTCTTT CASSPPGLFTATEAFF
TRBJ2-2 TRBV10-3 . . TGTGCCATCAGCGATGTCGGGGCGGGCACCGGGGAGCTGTTTTTT CAISDVGAGTGELFF
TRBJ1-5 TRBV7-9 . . TGTGCCAGCAGAAGTTCGAACGATCAGCCCCAGCATTTT CASRSSNDQPQHF
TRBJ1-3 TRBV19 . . TGTGCCAGTAGTACTTTTGAAGACAGCCATGGAAACACCATATATTTT CASSTFEDSHGNTIYF
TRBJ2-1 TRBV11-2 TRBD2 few TGTGCCAGCAGCTTAGAGCTAGCGGGGGGCGGCTACAATGAGCAGTTCTTC CASSLELAGGGYNEQFF
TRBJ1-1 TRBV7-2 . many TGTGCCAGCAGCTTAACGTCAGAGAACACTGAAGCTTTCTTT CASSLTSENTEAFF
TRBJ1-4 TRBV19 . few TGTGCCAGCCACCGGGACCCAACTAATGAAAAACTGTTTTTT CASHRDPTNEKLFF
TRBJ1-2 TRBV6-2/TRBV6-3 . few TGTGCCAGCAGCCCCCAGGGAGCCTACTATGGCTACACCTTC CASSPQGAYYGYTF
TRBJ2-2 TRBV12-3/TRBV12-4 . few TGTGCCAGCATGGATTCTGCAGGGTCGAACACCGGGGAGCTGTTTTTT CASMDSAGSNTGELFF
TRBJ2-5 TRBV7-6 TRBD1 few TGTGCCAGCAGCTCCTTACAGGGGCCTACTTACCAAGAGACCCAGTACTTC CASSSLQGPTYQETQYF